These T cell receptor beta chains were read from a single sample in a study of vaccination and CD4 T cells after COVID-19. These receptors are not linked to any known antigen. TCRdb re-called the PCR reads with MiXCR, one entry per CDR3 protein. The data show under 20,000 distinct CDR3 sequences, with 50% to 55% seen just once and roughly an eighth held by the top ten. Sequencing input: CD4+ T cells from blood, cultured in vitro. The receptor set was obtained from a human donor who had recovered from COVID-19. Both conserved end residues are part of each CDR3. A D gene is named only where the DNA matches it firmly. Not every row has a clone size; where given, it reads once, few, many or a size class.

>TRBV28|-|TRBD2|TRBJ2-1
CASRGGVGNEQFF
TGTGCCAGCCGGGGGGGAGTGGGCAATGAGCAGTTCTTC
>TRBV28|few|-|TRBJ1-2
CASSPQLNYGYTF
TGTGCCAGCAGTCCACAGCTAAACTATGGCTACACCTTC
>TRBV6-5|few|-|TRBJ1-5
CASSYERNQPQHF
TGTGCCAGCAGTTACGAGCGGAATCAGCCCCAGCATTTT
>TRBV6-1|-|-|TRBJ1-6
CASSEDLSSYNSPLHF
TGTGCCAGCAGCGAAGACCTGAGCTCCTATAATTCACCCCTCCACTTT
>TRBV29-1|-|TRBD1|TRBJ1-2
CSVEPQGGYGYTF
TGCAGCGTTGAGCCACAGGGGGGATACGGCTACACCTTC
>TRBV28|-|-|TRBJ2-7
CASRPGTATYEQYF
TGTGCCAGCAGACCCGGGACGGCGACCTACGAGCAGTACTTC
>TRBV15|few|TRBD2|TRBJ2-3
CATSRDRGLAGGDFADTQYF
TGTGCCACCAGCAGAGACCGTGGACTAGCGGGAGGGGATTTCGCAGATACGCAGTATTTT
>TRBV5-4|-|TRBD2|TRBJ2-3
CASSLVSGGARGDTQYF
TGTGCCAGCAGCTTGGTTAGCGGGGGGGCTCGCGGTGATACGCAGTATTTT
>TRBV28|-|-|TRBJ1-5
CASSPYDRGPNQPQHF
TGTGCCAGCAGTCCCTATGACCGGGGACCGAATCAGCCCCAGCATTTT
>TRBV27|-|TRBD1|TRBJ1-2
CASSQGDGVYGCTF
TGTGCCAGCAGCCAGGGGGATGGGGTCTATGGCTGCACCTTC
>TRBV5-1|-|-|TRBJ1-6
CASSLWTSRHLFNPLHF
TGCGCCAGCAGCTTGTGGACGTCGAGACACCTTTTCAATCCCCTCCACTTT
>TRBV5-6|-|TRBD1|TRBJ1-2
CASRNPTGRSFGGYTF
TGTGCCAGCAGGAACCCGACAGGGCGGAGTTTCGGTGGCTACACCTTC
>TRBV28|-|-|TRBJ1-2
CASSLSGDGNIYGYTF
TGTGCCAGCAGTTTATCAGGGGACGGGAATATCTATGGCTACACCTTC
>TRBV6-1|few|TRBD1|TRBJ2-3
CASSEALGQGGTDTQYF
TGTGCCAGCAGTGAAGCGTTGGGACAGGGGGGCACAGATACGCAGTATTTT
>TRBV6-5|-|-|TRBJ2-5
CASSYSQLVQETQYF
TGTGCCAGCAGTTACTCTCAGCTCGTCCAAGAGACCCAGTACTTC
>TRBV27|-|-|TRBJ1-6
CASSRRQISPLHF
TGTGCCAGCAGTCGTCGACAGATTTCACCCCTCCACTTT
>TRBV20-1|few|-|TRBJ2-7
CSPLGPGSYEQYF
TGCAGTCCTCTAGGTCCAGGATCCTACGAGCAGTACTTC
>TRBV20-1|-|TRBD2|TRBJ2-5
CSARDPSGGGETQYF
TGCAGTGCTAGAGATCCCAGCGGGGGTGGTGAGACCCAGTACTTC
>TRBV28|-|-|TRBJ2-7
CASSLGLKEQYF
TGTGCCAGCAGTTTGGGGCTAAAGGAGCAGTACTTC
>TRBV7-2|-|-|TRBJ1-2
CASSLSADYGYTF
TGTGCCAGCAGCTTAAGTGCCGACTATGGCTACACCTTC
>TRBV6-2/TRBV6-3|-|TRBD2|TRBJ2-7
CASSYKQGGEQYF
TGTGCCAGCAGTTATAAGCAGGGAGGGGAGCAGTACTTC
>TRBV7-9|few|TRBD1|TRBJ1-5
CASSPGQGVNQPQHF
TGTGCCAGCAGCCCCGGACAGGGGGTCAATCAGCCCCAGCATTTT
>TRBV27|once|-|TRBJ1-5
CASRRQSNQSQHF
TGTGCCAGCCGAAGACAGAGCAATCAGTCCCAGCATTTT
>TRBV5-4|-|TRBD1|TRBJ1-1
CASSSPTGRSTEAFF
TGTGCCAGCAGCTCCCCGACAGGGAGAAGCACTGAAGCTTTCTTT